What follows are 26 T cell receptor beta chains derived from one specimen sequenced in a study of blood T cell repertoires in COVID-19. Assay used: immunoSEQ multiplex PCR; TCRdb lists only in-frame clones, some missing. The sample has some 97,000 clones, around four fifths seen once. Sequenced material: peripheral blood. The receptors were sampled from a woman in her seventies with acute or convalescent COVID-19.

The chain uses TRBV30 and TRBJ2-1, with TRBD2 matching over 10 bases. Germline CDR1 reads GTSNPN; CDR2 reads SVGIG (reference sequence). The V and J ends lost 4 bases and 10 bases, in that order; junction bases with no gene match: 16. The CDR3 contains 16 residues. The CDR3 here is CAWIDRGSGGADEQFF. DNA of the CDR3: TGTGCCTGGATTGACCGGGGGAGCGGGGGGGCCGACGAGCAGTTCTTC.

The chain carries TRBV10-3 and TRBJ1-1; TRBD1 matches at 10 bases. The V segment lost 7 bases and the J segment 0 bases; nucleotides outside the gene matches: 8. The V gene's germline CDR1 is ENHRY and CDR2 SYGVKD. The CDR3 is made up of 16 amino acids. CDR3 loop: CAITDRGTGVNTEAFF. CDR3 nucleotide sequence: TGTGCCATCACCGACCGAGGGACAGGGGTGAACACTGAAGCTTTCTTT.

The chain employs TRBV5-1 and TRBJ1-4; 9 positions agree with TRBD1. Germline V gene sequence: CDR1 SGHRS, CDR2 YFSETQ. V lost 9 bases to trimming and J lost 7 bases; unmatched junction nucleotides: 10. The CDR3 runs 14 residues. The CDR3 DNA reads TGCGCCACTTCGAGGACAGGGGAGGGTGAAAAACTGTTTTTT. Residues: CATSRTGEGEKLFF.

On this clone: Relative to the germline gene, one junction end is altered; a read error may explain this. V and J are TRBV19 and TRBJ1-5, with 7 bases lining up with TRBD1. This CDR3 has 14 amino acids. Germline assignment: CDR1 LNHDA and CDR2 SQIVND (reference sequence). The CDR3, as DNA: TGTGCCAGTAGTATGGCCCAGGGTTTCACAGGGGAGGATTTT. Translating gives CASSMAQGFTGEDF.

The chain carries TRBV7-2 and TRBJ2-5; D might be TRBD1 (6 bases). Germline CDR1 reads SGHTA; CDR2 reads FQGNSA. The V gene lost 5 bases and the J gene lost 5 bases, with 18 bases spanning the gap. This CDR3 has 15 amino acids. CDR3 in amino acids: CASSRTKTGTETQYF. The CDR3 DNA reads TGTGCCAGCAGCCGTACAAAGACAGGTACCGAGACCCAGTACTTC.

J is TRBJ1-5 and V is TRBV10-1; 12 bases match TRBD1. This CDR3 comprises 21 residues. J gave up 3 bases and V 6 bases, and 21 bases lay outside the gene matches. Germline V gene sequence: CDR1 WNHNN, CDR2 SYGVQD (reference sequence). The CDR3 loop reads CASSPGGTGGREGLINQPQHF. The CDR3 DNA follows: TGCGCCAGCAGCCCCGGCGGGACAGGGGGCCGAGAGGGGCTAATCAATCAGCCCCAGCATTTT.

This clone was counted a few times. This chain joins TRBV6-5 and TRBJ1-5; perhaps TRBD1 as D (5 bases). CDR1 MNHEY and CDR2 SVGAGI come from the germline V gene. With 6 bases removed from V and 7 bases from J, the gap between germline ends came to 13 bases. The CDR3 covers 13 residues. CDR3 loop: CASRMTDYQPQHF. The CDR3, as DNA: TGTGCCAGCAGAATGACAGATTACCAGCCCCAGCATTTT.

The chain employs TRBV28 and TRBJ1-1, with D possibly matching TRBD1 (5 bases). Deletions cut 3 bases from V and 4 bases from J, with 15 bases between. Germline-derived CDR1 and CDR2 are MDHEN and SYDVKM. This CDR3 is 15 amino acids long. The CDR3 spells CASSLGLRVGTEAFF. For the CDR3, the DNA is TGTGCCAGCAGTTTGGGACTCCGGGTCGGCACTGAAGCTTTCTTT.

This clone was counted ten times or more. The CDR3 sequence: CASMLSGGATGELFF. The CDR3 DNA follows: TGTGCCAGCATGCTTAGCGGGGGGGCAACCGGGGAGCTGTTTTTT. The chain uses TRBV11-2 and TRBJ2-2, with 11 positions matching TRBD2. The CDR3 length is 15 residues. The germline V gene encodes CDR1 SGHAT and CDR2 FQNNGV. V trimming: 7 bases; J trimming: 5 bases; junction bases outside the gene matches: 6.

This clone was picked up one time. V gene TRBV11-2 combines with J gene TRBJ2-2; 11 bases are shared with TRBD1. From germline, CDR1 is SGHAT and CDR2 FQNNGV. V dropped 0 bases and J dropped 4; count of bases not matched to a gene: 7. This CDR3 has 18 amino acids. The CDR3 spells CASSLDPSGTGGTGELFF. DNA for the CDR3: TGTGCCAGCAGCTTAGATCCATCCGGGACAGGGGGCACCGGGGAGCTGTTTTTT. Together with reference TRBV11-2 and TRBJ2-2, the CDR3 gives the full variable domain: EAGVAQSPRYKIIEKRQSVAFWCNPISGHATLYWYQQILGQGPKLLIQFQNNGVVDDSQLPKDRFSAERLKGVDSTLKIQPAKLEDSAVYLCASSLDPSGTGGTGELFFGEGSRLTVL.

The chain combines TRBV6-5 with TRBJ2-2; weak D call: TRBD1 (7 bases). The germline gives CDR1 MNHEY, CDR2 SVGAGI. This CDR3 is built from 15 residues. V was trimmed by 5 bases and J by 5 bases, leaving 15 bases between them. CDR3 nucleotides: TGTGCCAGCAGTCGACAGGGAGGCGCAACCGGGGAGCTGTTTTTT. It yields the protein CASSRQGGATGELFF.

The V and J genes are TRBV14 and TRBJ2-3; D not resolved. The V gene's germline CDR1 is SGHDN and CDR2 FVKESK. Trimming pared 4 bases from V and 1 base from J, leaving 18 bases between. The CDR3 covers 17 residues. For the CDR3, the DNA is TGTGCCAGCAGCCCCCTCGGCGGTCCAATGGGCACAGATACGCAGTATTTT. Residues: CASSPLGGPMGTDTQYF.

The V and J genes are TRBV4-2 and TRBJ2-2; TRBD1 matches at 11 bases. Looked up from germline, CDR1 is LGHNA and CDR2 is YNFKEQ. V was pared by 3 bases and J by 4 bases, with 4 bases of the junction left unmatched. This CDR3 comprises 16 residues. Here the CDR3 reads CASSHPDRGRTGELFF. CDR3 DNA sequence: TGTGCCAGCAGCCACCCGGACAGGGGGCGCACCGGGGAGCTGTTTTTT.

This clone was detected only a few times. This chain links TRBV24-1 with TRBJ1-1; tentatively, D is TRBD1 (6 bases). Germline CDR1 reads KGHDR; CDR2 reads SFDVKD. CDR3 length: 16 residues. Trimming cost V 4 bases and J 1 base, with 15 bases left between them. This CDR3 reads CATSENQKTGNTEAFF. For the CDR3, the DNA is TGTGCCACCAGTGAGAATCAAAAGACAGGGAACACTGAAGCTTTCTTT.

This chain connects TRBV19 to TRBJ1-4; D is uncertain. The CDR3 covers 12 residues. V dropped 6 bases and J dropped 8 bases, with 10 bases sitting between them. The germline gives CDR1 LNHDA, CDR2 SQIVND (reference sequence). CDR3 region: CASRDPGEKLFF. The CDR3, as DNA: TGTGCCAGTAGAGACCCCGGGGAAAAACTGTTTTTT.

V gene TRBV6-5 combines with J gene TRBJ2-3; no clear D gene. V was trimmed by 6 bases and J by 4 bases, leaving 11 bases between them. The CDR3 has 13 amino acids. Germline CDR1 and CDR2: MNHEY and SVGAGI. The CDR3 spells CASRRLEADTQYF. The CDR3 DNA sequence: TGTGCCAGCAGACGGCTAGAAGCAGATACGCAGTATTTT.

The V gene is TRBV11-2, the J gene TRBJ1-1; D ambiguous. Germline V gives CDR1 SGHAT, CDR2 FQNNGV. The CDR3 totals 14 residues. The ends were cut back, 5 bases at V and 1 base at J, with 11 bases in the middle. CDR3 nucleotide sequence: TGTGCCAGCAGCCCGGGTCGGCGGAACACTGAAGCTTTCTTT. Translated, it gives CASSPGRRNTEAFF.

This chain uses TRBV9 with TRBJ2-5, with 7 bases that match TRBD2. Per germline, CDR1 SGDLS and CDR2 YYNGEE. Losses at the gene ends were 8 bases for V and 5 bases for J; bases not matched to a gene: 6. CDR3 size: 12 residues. This chain's CDR3 is CASGGEGETQYF. In nucleotides, the CDR3 is TGTGCCAGTGGAGGGGAGGGGGAGACCCAGTACTTC.

V gene TRBV5-1 combines with J gene TRBJ1-2, with 7 bases matching TRBD1. Germline CDR1 and CDR2: SGHRS and YFSETQ. This CDR3 is 16 amino acids long. V lost 0 bases and J lost 4; bases outside the gene matches: 9. In DNA, the CDR3 is TGCGCCAGCAGCTTGGATTCGGGACAGTCTGCCTATGGCTACACCTTC. It specifies CASSLDSGQSAYGYTF.

The chain carries TRBV24-1 and TRBJ1-5, with TRBD1 matching over 8 bases. Trimming took 9 bases from V and 4 from J; bases not matched to a gene: 13. The germline V gene has CDR1 KGHDR and CDR2 SFDVKD. The CDR3 consists of 16 residues. The CDR3 DNA reads as TGTGCCACCTCCTCTGGAGACAGGGGCGAGAATCAGCCCCAGCATTTT. As protein: CATSSGDRGENQPQHF.

The chain combines TRBV7-2 with TRBJ1-1, with 7 positions matching TRBD1. This CDR3 contains 15 residues. The junction had 10 bases not matched to a gene; V was cut back by 5 bases and J by 4 bases. Germline CDR1 SGHTA, CDR2 FQGNSA. The CDR3 nucleotides are TGTGCCAGCAGCCTCGAACAGGGGTTGGGCACTGAAGCTTTCTTT. This sequence encodes CASSLEQGLGTEAFF. The entire variable domain, with the rest obtained from reference TRBV7-2 and TRBJ1-1, is as follows: GAGVSQSPSNKVTEKGKDVELRCDPISGHTALYWYRQSLGQGLEFLIYFQGNSAPDKSGLPSDRFSAERTGGSVSTLTIQRTQQEDSAVYLCASSLEQGLGTEAFFGQGTRLTVV.

V and J are TRBV2 and TRBJ2-7, with unresolved D. The ends were cut back, 0 bases at V and 1 base at J, with 4 bases in the middle. The germline gives CDR1 SNHLY, CDR2 FYNNEI. The CDR3 is made up of 13 amino acids. The CDR3 loop reads CASSEAESYEQYF. The CDR3 nucleotides are TGTGCCAGCAGTGAAGCGGAGTCCTACGAGCAGTACTTC.

J is TRBJ1-5 and V is TRBV7-2; TRBD1 aligns across 7 bases. The CDR3 totals 15 residues. CDR1 is SGHTA, CDR2 FQGNSA, per germline. V was clipped by 5 bases and J by 2 bases; unmatched bases: 6. CDR3 sequence (DNA): TGTGCCAGCAGCCCGATGGGGACAGGCAATCAGCCCCAGCATTTT. Translation: CASSPMGTGNQPQHF.

The rearrangement joins TRBV13 to TRBJ2-7, with D tentatively TRBD1 (5 bases). The germline V gene encodes CDR1 PRHDT and CDR2 FYEKMQ (reference sequence). CDR3 length equals 15 residues. Trimming stripped 2 bases from V and 5 bases from J, with 16 bases between. DNA of the CDR3: TGTGCCAGCAGCTTACGTCGGCAGGGCGGACACGAGCAGTACGTC. Amino acids: CASSLRRQGGHEQYV.

This clone was observed a few times. V usage is TRBV7-3 and J usage is TRBJ2-5; the D gene is possibly TRBD1 (6 bases). Trimming stripped 5 bases from V and 2 bases from J, with 15 bases between. Germline CDR1 is SGHTA and CDR2 is FQGTGA. The CDR3 sequence is 15 residues long. CDR3 DNA sequence: TGTGCCAGCAGCCCCCTCGGGACACTACAAGAGACCCAGTACTTC. This encodes CASSPLGTLQETQYF.

This clone showed up just once. V is TRBV18 and J is TRBJ2-1, with 8 bases identical to TRBD1. Germline V gives CDR1 KGHSH, CDR2 LQKENI. J was trimmed by 8 bases and V by 1 base; bases with no gene match: 4. This CDR3 contains 14 residues. The CDR3, as DNA: TGTGCCAGCTCACCACAAATGACAGGGGATGAGCAGTTCTTC. Residues: CASSPQMTGDEQFF.